This paragraph covers one TCR beta chain sequence. Its antigen is currently unknown. This entry comes from a study of cytomegalovirus exposure and HLA in healthy donors. Across the whole study: The same platform as the approximately 640 first-cohort repertoires was used for the 130 or so validation repertoires, a later analysis reported. Study-wide results and limits: Most TCR sequences were seen very rarely across donors, but some public TCRs occurred in many. It was reported that the classifier diagnosed cytomegalovirus status with high specificity and sensitivity in both the original and validation cohorts. Overall, about 160 TCR beta chains were annotated as cytomegalovirus-associated.

Sequenced by immunoSEQ multiplex PCR; TCRdb stores in-frame clones only, minus some. The top ten clones hold more than 0.8% of a sample with over 250,000 clones, roughly 85% of them seen once. The CDR3 is 14 residues long. The V and J ends lost 0 bases and 8 bases, in that order; junction bases with no gene match: 4. The germline CDR1 and CDR2 sequences are SGHRS and YFSETQ. Material for sequencing was PBMCs. This sequence was found in a woman aged 18 to 35 in good health and CMV-seronegative. The chain recombines TRBV5-1 with TRBJ1-5, with TRBD1 matching 8 bases. CDR3 coding DNA: TGCGCCAGCAGCTTGGGACAGGGGATTGAGCCCCAGCATTTT. Its protein is CASSLGQGIEPQHF.